This T cell receptor (beta chain) was identified in a study of CD8 T cells in ankylosing spondylitis. Findings of the study overall: What seemed typical of ankylosing spondylitis blood was a TCR beta motif built from several highly homologous variants. There were earlier reports of some motif variants in reactive arthritis synovial fluid and blood. Peripheral blood samples showed relatively rare disease-linked clones, and these clones were CD8+. Significant enrichment of disease-linked clones was reported in matched ankylosing spondylitis synovial fluid.

This clonotype was recorded at least ten times. Its antigen is unknown. Germline CDR1 is SEHNR and CDR2 is FQNEAQ (reference sequence). The length of the CDR3 is 14 residues. Trimming took off 5 bases at V and 4 bases at J, with 11 bases between the two ends. TCRdb analysed the 5' RACE reads with MiXCR anew, one entry per CDR3 protein. This sample has under 200,000 distinct CDR3 sequences; 10% to 15% occur once, and the top ten carry approximately 11%. This receptor was taken from a female donor with ankylosing spondylitis or in good health (not recorded which). Sequenced material: blood, either unsorted or a sorted T cell fraction (not recorded which). V gene TRBV7-9 combines with J gene TRBJ2-2; D remains unclear. This CDR3 is CASSPDGFTGELFF. For the CDR3, the DNA is TGTGCCAGCAGCCCGGACGGATTCACCGGGGAGCTGTTTTTT.